Described below is a single T cell receptor beta chain sequence and its context. Its matching antigen is unknown. Just one base apart from a much larger clone, this may be a read error. The V gene's germline CDR1 is SEHNR and CDR2 FQNEAQ (reference sequence). This CDR3 has 15 amino acids. The V end lost 5 bases, the J end lost 7 bases, and 21 bases lay between the germline ends. Through a sample-barcoded 5' primer and a J-beta primer mix, a second PCR was run for roughly 7 to 12 cycles. TCRdb used MiXCR to reprocess the 5' RACE reads, holding one entry per CDR3 protein. The table lists some 900,000 distinct CDR3 sequences, 29% of them singletons. The data derive from a study of blood T cells in healthy people across ages. Overall study findings and caveats: Whereas aged donors had fewer naive CD4+ cells, long-lived donors had more of them and higher diversity.

All donors came from Russia, were Caucasian and healthy, and spanned ages roughly 6 to 100. The sequenced sample consisted of blood. The chain employs TRBV7-9 and TRBJ2-7; D ambiguous. This receptor was identified in a woman older than 75 in good health. CDR3 sequence reads: CASSVGNRAYNEQYF. CDR3 sequence (DNA): TGTGCCAGCAGCGTAGGTAATAGGGCTTACAATGAGCAGTACTTC.